The 30 T cell receptor beta chains below were found in one sample sequenced in a study of cytomegalovirus exposure and HLA in healthy donors. The PCR employed 60 Vbeta primers together with 13 Jbeta primers. Sequenced by immunoSEQ multiplex PCR; TCRdb stores in-frame clones only, minus some. The data hold approximately 110,000 clones, with approximately 80% observed a single time. Sequences were obtained from PBMCs. The receptors shown here come from a man aged 50-60 years in good health and CMV-seronegative.

The gene calls are TRBV7-8 and TRBJ1-1; possibly TRBD1 for D (6 bases). Trimming shortened V by 6 bases and J by 10 bases, and 15 bases separated the two germline ends. This CDR3 is built from 12 residues. The V gene's germline CDR1 is SGHVS and CDR2 FQNEAQ. The CDR3 loop reads CASRPKGGGAFF. CDR3 bases: TGTGCCAGCAGGCCAAAGGGAGGGGGAGCTTTCTTT.

The V gene is TRBV7-9, the J gene TRBJ2-2; the match to TRBD2 covers 10 bases. CDR3 length: 17 amino acids. J was trimmed by 1 base and V by 4 bases; bases with no gene match: 6. Per the germline V gene, CDR1 is SEHNR and CDR2 is FQNEAQ (reference sequence). This chain's CDR3 is CASSSPPSGGNTGELFF. CDR3 nucleotides: TGTGCCAGCAGCTCCCCCCCTAGCGGGGGGAACACCGGGGAGCTGTTTTTT. The variable domain in full, with the rest retrieved from reference TRBV7-9 and TRBJ2-2, is DTGVSQNPRHKITKRGQNVTFRCDPISEHNRLYWYRQTLGQGPEFLTYFQNEAQLEKSRLLSDRFSAERPKGSFSTLEIQRTEQGDSAMYLCASSSPPSGGNTGELFFGEGSRLTVL.

V is TRBV5-4 and J is TRBJ2-2, with TRBD2 matching over 15 bases. Germline V gene data show CDR1 as SGHNT and CDR2 as YYREEE (reference sequence). The CDR3 contains 18 residues. V was pared by 4 bases and J by 5 bases, with 9 bases of the junction left unmatched. In nucleotides, the CDR3 is TGTGCCAGCAGCCCCGGACTAGCGGGGGGGGAAGCTACCGGGGAGCTGTTTTTT. This codes for CASSPGLAGGEATGELFF.

This chain uses TRBV11-3 with TRBJ2-1; D might be TRBD2 (6 bases). The ends were cut back, 1 base at V and 8 bases at J, with 6 bases in the middle. Germline-derived CDR1 and CDR2 are SGHNT and YENEEA. This CDR3 has 12 amino acids. CDR3 loop: CASSLAGDEQFF. The CDR3 DNA reads as TGTGCCAGCAGCTTAGCGGGAGATGAGCAGTTCTTC.

DNA of the CDR3: TGTGCCAGCAGCTTTGCCCCGACAGGGAGTATCGAGCAGTACTTC. It specifies CASSFAPTGSIEQYF. The V and J genes are TRBV7-9 and TRBJ2-7; 7 positions agree with TRBD1. Trimming took 3 bases from V and 6 from J; bases not matched to a gene: 11. In germline, CDR1 is SEHNR, CDR2 FQNEAQ (reference sequence). CDR3 length: 15 amino acids.

The chain couples TRBV7-2 to TRBJ1-2, with 9 bases lining up with TRBD1. Germline V CDR1 and CDR2: SGHTA, FQGNSA. The CDR3 is 16 amino acids. Losses at the gene ends were 5 bases for V and 1 base for J; bases not matched to a gene: 8. The CDR3 DNA sequence: TGTGCCAGCAGCCCCGCCGGGACAGGGATTAACTATGGCTACACCTTC. Amino acid sequence: CASSPAGTGINYGYTF.

The genes are TRBV27 and TRBJ2-1; 11 bases are a match to TRBD2. The germline CDR1 and CDR2 sequences are MNHEY and SMNVEV (reference sequence). This CDR3 spans 16 amino acids. V was clipped by 6 bases and J by 3 bases; unmatched bases: 7. DNA for the CDR3: TGTGCCAGCAGCCTTTTGACTAGCGGGATCTACAATGAGCAGTTCTTC. Translated: CASSLLTSGIYNEQFF.

This clone appeared once. The V call is TRBV6-1, the J call TRBJ2-1, with 11 bases aligning to TRBD2. The CDR3 contains 16 residues. The V gene's germline CDR1 is MNHNS and CDR2 SASEGT. V trimming: 2 bases; J trimming: 8 bases; junction bases outside the gene matches: 8. The CDR3 sequence is CASSEKSTSGRYEQFF. The CDR3 bases are TGTGCCAGCAGTGAAAAGTCCACTAGCGGGAGATATGAGCAGTTCTTC.

The chain is built from TRBV6-5 and TRBJ2-7, with 7 positions matching TRBD2. V shed 4 bases and J 8 bases; nucleotides not matched to a gene: 14. Germline loops: CDR1 MNHEY, CDR2 SVGAGI. CDR3 length: 15 residues. The CDR3 DNA reads TGTGCCAGCAGTTCCGGACTAGTTCATCAAGTTAAGCAGTACTTC. Its translation: CASSSGLVHQVKQYF.

V is TRBV7-8 and J is TRBJ1-5; D unclear. Trimming stripped 6 bases from V and 6 bases from J, with 9 bases between. The CDR3 runs 12 residues. Germline CDR1 reads SGHVS; CDR2 reads FQNEAQ. The CDR3 sequence is CASSPTSQPQHF. CDR3 coding DNA: TGTGCCAGCAGTCCGACTAGTCAGCCCCAGCATTTT. The variable domain in full, completed from reference TRBV7-8 and TRBJ1-5, reads GAGVSQSPRYKVAKRGQDVALRCDPISGHVSLFWYQQALGQGPEFLTYFQNEAQLDKSGLPSDRFFAERPEGSVSTLKIQRTQQEDSAVYLCASSPTSQPQHFGDGTRLSIL.

As for this clone: Here the CDR3 omits its conserved ending phenylalanine or tryptophan, so a read error is the likely source. This chain links TRBV4-2 with TRBJ1-4; D perhaps matches TRBD1 (5 bases). V gave up 3 bases and J gave up 3 bases, with 11 bases separating them. This CDR3 contains 15 residues. Germline CDR1 and CDR2: LGHNA and YNFKEQ. The CDR3 DNA reads TGTGCCAGCAGCCAGGGCGGGACCCCTAATGAAAAACTGTTTTTG. Its protein is CASSQGGTPNEKLFL.

The gene calls are TRBV11-2 and TRBJ2-1, with 8 nucleotides matching TRBD2. CDR1 and CDR2 from the germline V gene are SGHAT and FQNNGV. This CDR3 has 14 amino acids. Germline trimming cut 6 bases from V and 8 bases from J; bases unmatched to any gene: 9. The DNA of the CDR3 is TGTGCCAGCAGTCTAGTGTCGGGACTAGATGAGCAGTTCTTC. Amino acid sequence: CASSLVSGLDEQFF.

The chain joins TRBV29-1 to TRBJ1-2; weak D call: TRBD1 (5 bases). CDR1 and CDR2 from the germline V gene are SQVTM and ANQGSEA. CDR3 length: 12 residues. Trimming pared 6 bases from V and 8 bases from J, leaving 16 bases between. CDR3 DNA sequence: TGCAGCGTCTATGGCGGGGCCGGAGGCTACACCTTC. This translates into CSVYGGAGGYTF. Full variable domain (rest looked up from reference TRBV29-1 and TRBJ1-2): SAVISQKPSRDICQRGTSLTIQCQVDSQVTMMFWYRQQPGQSLTLIATANQGSEATYESGFVIDKFPISRPNLTFSTLTVSNMSPEDSSIYLCSVYGGAGGYTFGSGTRLTVV.

The rearrangement links TRBV28 to TRBJ2-3, with D perhaps matching TRBD2 (6 bases). Trimming shortened V by 2 bases and J by 2 bases, and 8 bases separated the two germline ends. CDR3 length: 14 residues. Germline V CDR1 and CDR2: MDHEN, SYDVKM. The CDR3 coding sequence is TGTGCCAGCAGTTTAGGGGGGTTCACAGATACGCAGTATTTT. Its translation is CASSLGGFTDTQYF.

The genes are TRBV2 and TRBJ2-3, with 7 bases lining up with TRBD1. V trimming: 5 bases; J trimming: 2 bases; junction bases outside the gene matches: 7. The CDR3 covers 15 residues. From germline, CDR1 is SNHLY and CDR2 FYNNEI. The CDR3 loop reads CASSQGEFPTDTQYF. DNA of the CDR3: TGTGCCAGCAGTCAGGGGGAATTCCCCACAGATACGCAGTATTTT.

This clone appeared once. The V and J genes are TRBV19 and TRBJ1-5; D is possibly TRBD1 (6 bases). The V gene lost 5 bases and the J gene lost 3 bases, with 11 bases spanning the gap. Germline lookup yields CDR1 LNHDA and CDR2 SQIVND (reference sequence). This CDR3 has 14 residues. The CDR3, as DNA: TGTGCCAGTAGTCCCCGGGACACCAATCAGCCCCAGCATTTT. This gives the protein CASSPRDTNQPQHF.

V usage is TRBV27 and J usage is TRBJ2-2, with TRBD2 matching over 12 bases. The trim removed 3 bases at V and 7 bases at J, leaving 6 bases unmatched. The CDR3 loop spans 16 amino acids. CDR1 and CDR2 (germline): MNHEY, SMNVEV (reference sequence). In DNA form, the CDR3 reads TGTGCCAGCAGTTTCAAAGCTAGCGGGAGGGACGGGGAGCTGTTTTTT. Its protein is CASSFKASGRDGELFF.

The V gene is TRBV19, the J gene TRBJ2-7, with 10 nucleotides matching TRBD2. This CDR3 is 15 amino acids long. CDR1 and CDR2 (germline): LNHDA, SQIVND (reference sequence). V dropped 5 bases and J dropped 0; count of bases not matched to a gene: 4. CDR3 nucleotide sequence: TGTGCCAGTAGTGCCGGGACTAGCGTCTCCTACGAGCAGTACTTC. Its protein product is CASSAGTSVSYEQYF.

V usage is TRBV9 and J usage is TRBJ1-1, with 8 bases that match TRBD1. Germline V gene sequence: CDR1 SGDLS, CDR2 YYNGEE. CDR3 length: 15 amino acids. Trimming removed 4 bases from V and 2 bases from J; junction bases left unmatched: 7. DNA of the CDR3: TGTGCCAGCAGCCTGGGACAGGTGCCTAACACTGAAGCTTTCTTT. This translates into CASSLGQVPNTEAFF.

V is TRBV19 and J is TRBJ1-1; D uncertain. V lost 3 bases and J 5 bases, leaving 19 bases between the germline ends. CDR1 and CDR2 from the germline V gene are LNHDA and SQIVND (reference sequence). This CDR3 comprises 16 residues. The DNA of the CDR3 is TGTGCCAGTAGTATTGGTTCCGAGGGAAGGTGGACTGAAGCTTTCTTT. It yields the protein CASSIGSEGRWTEAFF.

This clone was seen a handful of times. The chain employs TRBV30 and TRBJ2-3; D not certain. The CDR3 runs to 13 residues. V shed 1 base and J shed 3 bases, with 8 bases lying between them. CDR1 GTSNPN and CDR2 SVGIG come from the germline V gene (reference sequence). This CDR3 reads CAWSAHSTDTQYF. The CDR3 region has the DNA TGTGCCTGGAGTGCTCACAGTACAGATACGCAGTATTTT.

The chain carries TRBV9 and TRBJ1-1; TRBD1 might be the D (6 bases). Per the germline V gene, CDR1 is SGDLS and CDR2 is YYNGEE. V lost 4 bases and J 6 bases, leaving 13 bases between the germline ends. This CDR3 has 13 residues. CDR3 sequence reads: CASSPGVSAEAFF. CDR3 nucleotides: TGTGCCAGCAGCCCAGGGGTATCGGCTGAAGCTTTCTTT.

The chain joins TRBV9 to TRBJ2-7; maybe TRBD1 (5 bases). Trimming shortened V by 0 bases and J by 3 bases, and 13 bases separated the two germline ends. Germline V gene lookup returns CDR1 SGDLS and CDR2 YYNGEE. The CDR3 is 15 amino acids. Written as DNA, the CDR3 is TGTGCCAGCAGCGTAGGCCGAGACAGTAGCTACGAGCAGTACTTC. Amino acids: CASSVGRDSSYEQYF.

V gene TRBV7-3 combines with J gene TRBJ2-3, with 10 bases identical to TRBD2. With 5 bases clipped from V and 4 bases from J, the junction kept 9 bases outside the gene matches. Germline-derived CDR1 and CDR2 are SGHTA and FQGTGA. CDR3 size: 16 residues. CDR3 amino acids: CASSLEAGGFPDTQYF. CDR3 coding DNA: TGTGCCAGCAGCCTAGAAGCGGGAGGGTTCCCAGATACGCAGTATTTT.

This clone has only a few counts. This chain uses TRBV14 with TRBJ2-7, with 12 nucleotides matching TRBD2. V gave up 4 bases and J gave up 3 bases; unmatched junction bases: 4. In germline, CDR1 is SGHDN, CDR2 FVKESK. CDR3 length equals 15 residues. The CDR3 DNA reads as TGTGCCAGCAGCCGGACTAGCGGGATAGTCTACGAGCAGTACTTC. Protein: CASSRTSGIVYEQYF.

The CDR3: CASNQGRSSSGANVLTF. In DNA form, the CDR3 reads TGTGCCAGTAATCAGGGCAGGTCCTCCTCTGGGGCCAACGTCCTGACTTTC. This chain links TRBV19 with TRBJ2-6; the D gene is possibly TRBD1 (5 bases). Trimming pared 7 bases from V and 0 bases from J, leaving 16 bases between. The germline V gene encodes CDR1 LNHDA and CDR2 SQIVND (reference sequence). CDR3 length: 17 residues.

The table lists this clone with a count of one. This chain uses TRBV7-9 with TRBJ2-3, with D maybe TRBD1 (7 bases). The V end was cut by 4 bases, the J end by 1 base, with 9 bases between. The germline V gene encodes CDR1 SEHNR and CDR2 FQNEAQ (reference sequence). CDR3 length: 14 residues. The CDR3 nucleotides read TGTGCCAGCAGCTCCAGGGGGGGCACAGATACGCAGTATTTT. It specifies CASSSRGGTDTQYF.

The chain is built from TRBV4-3 and TRBJ2-1; D is perhaps TRBD1 (8 bases). CDR1 LGHNA and CDR2 YSLEER come from the germline V gene. Trimming removed 2 bases from V and 4 bases from J, with 12 bases in between. The CDR3 has 15 residues. The CDR3 DNA is TGCGCCAGCAGCCAAACAGGGGGGGGGTACAATGAGCAGTTCTTC. Protein: CASSQTGGGYNEQFF.

This chain links TRBV6-1 with TRBJ1-2; the D is unclear. Trimming removed 3 bases from V and 4 bases from J, with 9 bases in between. The CDR3 extends over 13 amino acids. CDR1 and CDR2 from the germline V gene are MNHNS and SASEGT. The DNA of the CDR3 is TGTGCCAGCAGTGAGGAGAGATTCTATGGCTACACCTTC. Its translation is CASSEERFYGYTF.

This clone showed up just a few times. This rearrangement joins TRBV6-1 to TRBJ2-7; D might be TRBD1 (6 bases). Germline CDR1 reads MNHNS; CDR2 reads SASEGT. The CDR3 runs 15 residues. Trimming shortened V by 5 bases and J by 5 bases, and 19 bases separated the two germline ends. The CDR3, as DNA: TGTGCCAGCAGTCCCCTGGGACACTCCCAAGACGAGCAGTACTTC. Its translation is CASSPLGHSQDEQYF.